This TCR beta chain was sequenced in a study of graft-versus-host responses after intestinal transplantation. Study-wide findings and caveats: Allograft graft-versus-host to host-versus-graft clonal ratios ran high in patients with graft-donor T cell macrochimerism.

As for this clone: Its target is not known.

This table comes from immunoSEQ multiplex PCR, and its TCRdb copy is limited to in-frame clones, with some not included. The sample contains around 8,100 clones, around four fifths of which appear only once. Grafts had their tissue processed, releasing intraepithelial and lamina propria lymphocytes. The CDR3 has 13 residues. V was pared by 5 bases and J by 6 bases, with 13 bases between. CDR1 and CDR2 from the germline V gene are MNHEY and SMNVEV (reference sequence). The receptor was derived from a human patient who received an intestinal transplant, so some T cells may come from the graft donor. Material: ileum tissue, obtained around 120 days after transplant. The rearrangement uses TRBV27 and TRBJ1-2; the D is unclear. CDR3 nucleotide sequence: TGTGCCAGCAGTCCTCACCGACGGAATGGCTACACCTTC. This translates into CASSPHRRNGYTF.